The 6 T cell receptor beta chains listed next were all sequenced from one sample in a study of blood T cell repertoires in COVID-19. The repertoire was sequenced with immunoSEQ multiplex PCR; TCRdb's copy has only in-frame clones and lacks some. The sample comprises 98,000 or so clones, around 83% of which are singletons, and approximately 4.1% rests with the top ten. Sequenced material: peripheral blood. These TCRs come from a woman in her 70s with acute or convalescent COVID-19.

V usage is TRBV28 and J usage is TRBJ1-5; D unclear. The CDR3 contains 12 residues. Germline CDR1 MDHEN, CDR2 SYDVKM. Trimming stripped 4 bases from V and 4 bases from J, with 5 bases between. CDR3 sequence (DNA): TGTGCCAGCAGTTCTCGGAATCAGCCCCAGCATTTT. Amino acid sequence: CASSSRNQPQHF.

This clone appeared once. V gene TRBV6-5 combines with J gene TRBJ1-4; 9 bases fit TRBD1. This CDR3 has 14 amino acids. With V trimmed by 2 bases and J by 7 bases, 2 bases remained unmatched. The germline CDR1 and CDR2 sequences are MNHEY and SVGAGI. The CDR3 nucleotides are TGTGCCAGCAGTTACGGGACAGGGAGTGAAAAACTGTTTTTT. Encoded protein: CASSYGTGSEKLFF.

The CDR3 here is CATSRDRQGSTEAFF. The CDR3 DNA follows: TGTGCCACCAGCAGAGATAGACAGGGGAGCACTGAAGCTTTCTTT. The genes are TRBV15 and TRBJ1-1; 8 nucleotides align to TRBD1. The V segment lost 0 bases and the J segment 4 bases; nucleotides outside the gene matches: 4. CDR1 and CDR2 (germline): LNHNV, YYDKDF (reference sequence). The CDR3 totals 15 residues.

The CDR3 reads CASRVTGGTEAFF. The CDR3 coding sequence is TGCGCCAGCAGAGTAACAGGGGGTACTGAAGCTTTCTTT. This chain uses TRBV4-1 with TRBJ1-1, with 8 positions matching TRBD1. This CDR3 region has 13 residues. The germline CDR1 and CDR2 sequences are MGHRA and YSYEKL. Losses at the gene ends were 6 bases for V and 5 bases for J; bases not matched to a gene: 5.

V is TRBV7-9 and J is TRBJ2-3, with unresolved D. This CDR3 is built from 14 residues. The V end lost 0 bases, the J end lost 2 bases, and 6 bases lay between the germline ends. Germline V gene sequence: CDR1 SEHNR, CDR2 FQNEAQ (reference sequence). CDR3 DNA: TGTGCCAGCAGCTTAGCTCTCCTCACAGATACGCAGTATTTT. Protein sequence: CASSLALLTDTQYF.

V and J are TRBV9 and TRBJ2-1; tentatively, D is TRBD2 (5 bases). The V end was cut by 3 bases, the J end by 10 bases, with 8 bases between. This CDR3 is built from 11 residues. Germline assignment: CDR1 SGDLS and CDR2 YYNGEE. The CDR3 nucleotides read TGTGCCAGCAGCGACCGAGGGGAGCAGTTCTTC. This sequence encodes CASSDRGEQFF.